The 27 T cell receptor beta chains below all came from one sample that was sequenced in a study of T cell repertoires in cytomegalovirus infection. TCRdb reanalysed the reads using MiXCR and keeps one entry per CDR3 protein. The sample shows some 100,000 distinct CDR3 sequences, 20% to 30% of them seen only once. Sequenced input: CD8+ T cells from PBMCs. These receptors were taken from a human donor in good health (CMV status not recorded). Some clones in this sample may be carry-over from other donors' samples.

The chain has TRBV29-1 and TRBJ1-1, with unresolved D. Looked up from germline, CDR1 is SQVTM and CDR2 is ANQGSEA. V shed 2 bases and J shed 1 base, with 8 bases lying between them. The CDR3 extends over 13 amino acids. The CDR3 sequence is CSVETGSNTEAFF. The DNA of the CDR3 is TGCAGCGTTGAAACGGGTTCGAACACTGAAGCTTTCTTT.

The rearrangement uses TRBV24-1 and TRBJ1-5, with a possible D match to TRBD1 (6 bases). Between the trimmed V and J ends, which lost 4 bases and 6 bases, there was a span of 15 bases. The CDR3 covers 15 residues. CDR1 is KGHDR, CDR2 SFDVKD, per germline. CDR3: CATSDYRDFGQPQHF. The DNA for the CDR3 is TGTGCCACCAGTGACTACAGGGATTTTGGTCAGCCCCAGCATTTT.

The J gene is TRBJ2-5, the V gene TRBV6-6, with D uncertain. Germline lookup yields CDR1 MNHNY and CDR2 SVGAGI (reference sequence). Trimming removed 6 bases from V and 5 bases from J, with 13 bases in between. The CDR3 spans 13 residues. The chain's CDR3 is CASRPAPGETQYF. CDR3 in DNA: TGTGCCAGCAGGCCTGCGCCTGGGGAGACCCAGTACTTC.

This clonotype was detected ten times or more. The rearrangement uses TRBV7-2 and TRBJ2-1; maybe TRBD1 (5 bases). Germline-derived CDR1 and CDR2 are SGHTA and FQGNSA. The V end lost 5 bases, the J end lost 3 bases, and 17 bases lay between the germline ends. The CDR3 contains 16 residues. CDR3 nucleotide sequence: TGTGCCAGCAGCGCCAGTGGGGCGAAGGGCTACAATGAGCAGTTCTTC. Translating gives CASSASGAKGYNEQFF.

This clonotype came up once. CDR3 loop: CASSTPRTASKNIQYF. The CDR3 DNA sequence: TGTGCCAGCAGCACGCCTCGGACCGCGTCCAAAAACATTCAGTACTTC. The rearrangement uses TRBV5-8 and TRBJ2-4, with unresolved D. Germline V lookup: CDR1 SGHTS, CDR2 YDEGEE. V lost 4 bases and J 2 bases, leaving 16 bases between the germline ends. This CDR3 region has 16 residues. Full variable domain (rest looked up from reference TRBV5-8 and TRBJ2-4): EAGVTQSPTHLIKTRGQQATLRCSPISGHTSVYWYQQALGLGLQFLLWYDEGEERNRGNFPPRFSGRQFPNYSSELNVNALELEDSALYLCASSTPRTASKNIQYFGAGTRLSVL.

The chain combines TRBV29-1 with TRBJ1-1; TRBD1 might be the D (5 bases). Germline CDR1 SQVTM, CDR2 ANQGSEA. CDR3 size: 12 residues. Trimming cost V 3 bases and J 4 bases, with 9 bases left between them. CDR3 DNA: TGCAGCGTTGACCCCAGGGTCACTGAAGCTTTCTTT. Protein: CSVDPRVTEAFF.

This chain links TRBV27 with TRBJ2-1, with D possibly being TRBD1 (5 bases). V shed 2 bases and J shed 5 bases, with 7 bases lying between them. This CDR3 comprises 13 residues. Per the germline V gene, CDR1 is MNHEY and CDR2 is SMNVEV (reference sequence). The CDR3 DNA follows: TGTGCCAGCAGTTTAGGGGCGAACAATGAGCAGTTCTTC. Its protein is CASSLGANNEQFF.

The sample holds many counts of this clonotype. The V call is TRBV7-9, the J call TRBJ2-6; tentatively, D is TRBD1 (7 bases). Trimming stripped 3 bases from V and 4 bases from J, with 13 bases between. Germline CDR1 SEHNR, CDR2 FQNEAQ (reference sequence). The CDR3 totals 16 residues. The chain's CDR3 is CASSLEGALGANVLTF. CDR3 DNA: TGTGCCAGCAGCTTGGAGGGGGCTCTGGGGGCCAACGTCCTGACTTTC.

This clonotype was observed a few times. The chain couples TRBV12-3 or TRBV12-4 to TRBJ2-5; 8 bases are shared with TRBD2. V shed 1 base and J 5 bases; nucleotides not matched to a gene: 3. There are 14 residues in the CDR3. The CDR3 coding sequence is TGTGCCAGCAGTTTAGGACGGGGGGGGGAGACCCAGTACTTC. This encodes CASSLGRGGETQYF.

J is TRBJ1-4 and V is TRBV4-1; 7 bases are shared with TRBD1. V lost 5 bases and J lost 4; bases outside the gene matches: 7. CDR3 length: 15 amino acids. Germline values: CDR1 MGHRA, CDR2 YSYEKL. The DNA of the CDR3 is TGCGCCAGCAGCAACGAGGGACAGCTTAATGAAAAACTGTTTTTT. It translates to CASSNEGQLNEKLFF.

Notes on this clonotype: One end of the junction varies from germline; a read error may be responsible. V gene TRBV6-6 combines with J gene TRBJ2-2; D not certain. CDR1 and CDR2 (germline): MNHNY, SVGAGI (reference sequence). The CDR3 has 13 amino acids. CDR3 loop: CGSSYSMAGELFF. As DNA, the CDR3 is TGTGGCAGCAGTTACTCGATGGCTGGGGAGCTGTTTTTT.

This clonotype occurred a few times. The gene calls are TRBV14 and TRBJ2-2; D unclear. Germline V gene sequence: CDR1 SGHDN, CDR2 FVKESK. The CDR3 loop spans 16 amino acids. V lost 4 bases to trimming and J lost 3 bases, with 15 bases between them. This CDR3 reads CASSPDSHVYTGELFF. As DNA, the CDR3 is TGTGCCAGCAGCCCTGACTCCCATGTATACACCGGGGAGCTGTTTTTT.

This chain connects TRBV7-9 to TRBJ1-2; D is perhaps TRBD1 (5 bases). The CDR3 contains 16 residues. Per germline, CDR1 SEHNR and CDR2 FQNEAQ (reference sequence). Trimming removed 1 base at V and 6 bases at J, with 18 bases between. CDR3 loop: CASSLVSKTAWDGYTF. In DNA, the CDR3 is TGTGCCAGCAGCTTAGTCTCGAAGACAGCCTGGGATGGCTACACCTTC.

This clonotype appeared a few times. The junction departs from germline at one end; a sequencing error may be responsible. This rearrangement joins TRBV29-1 to TRBJ1-3, with a weak D call TRBD1 (5 bases). Germline assignment: CDR1 SQVTM and CDR2 ANQGSEA. The CDR3 covers 10 residues. The CDR3 sequence is CSVLTRDDTF. CDR3 nucleotides: TGCAGCGTTCTTACACGGGACGATACCTTT. Variable domain in full (rest from reference TRBV29-1 and TRBJ1-3): SAVISQKPSRDICQRGTSLTIQCQVDSQVTMMFWYRQQPGQSLTLIATANQGSEATYESGFVIDKFPISRPNLTFSTLTVSNMSPEDSSIYLCSVLTRDDTFGEGSWLTVV.

The CDR3: CASSGQLDTEAFF. In nucleotides, the CDR3 is TGTGCCAGTAGTGGACAGTTGGACACTGAAGCTTTCTTT. This chain links TRBV19 with TRBJ1-1; a weak D match, TRBD1 (6 bases). The CDR3 is made up of 13 amino acids. The germline gives CDR1 LNHDA, CDR2 SQIVND (reference sequence). Trimming took 5 bases from V and 3 from J, leaving 10 bases between them. Together with reference TRBV19 and TRBJ1-1, the CDR3 gives the full variable domain: DGGITQSPKYLFRKEGQNVTLSCEQNLNHDAMYWYRQDPGQGLRLIYYSQIVNDFQKGDIAEGYSVSREKKESFPLTVTSAQKNPTAFYLCASSGQLDTEAFFGQGTRLTVV.

This clonotype was picked up a small number of times. The genes are TRBV27 and TRBJ2-3, with D hard to call. Germline-derived CDR1 and CDR2 are MNHEY and SMNVEV (reference sequence). The V gene lost 11 bases and the J gene lost 2 bases, with 8 bases spanning the gap. This CDR3 comprises 11 residues. This CDR3 reads CASGLTDTQYF. The DNA of the CDR3 is TGTGCCTCCGGTCTCACAGATACGCAGTATTTT.

This clonotype has only a few counts. V gene TRBV5-1 combines with J gene TRBJ2-5, with 9 bases identical to TRBD1. CDR3 length equals 15 residues. CDR1 SGHRS and CDR2 YFSETQ come from the germline V gene. The V and J ends lost 1 base and 5 bases, in that order; junction bases with no gene match: 6. The CDR3 here is CASSLRLGQGETQYF. CDR3 in DNA: TGCGCCAGCAGCTTGCGTCTCGGACAGGGGGAGACCCAGTACTTC. Full variable domain (missing parts from reference TRBV5-1 and TRBJ2-5): KAGVTQTPRYLIKTRGQQVTLSCSPISGHRSVSWYQQTPGQGLQFLFEYFSETQRNKGNFPGRFSGRQFSNSRSEMNVSTLELGDSALYLCASSLRLGQGETQYFGPGTRLLVL.

This clonotype was detected a few times. The chain carries TRBV4-3 and TRBJ2-5; 8 nucleotides agree with TRBD2. This CDR3 has 15 amino acids. Germline V gene lookup returns CDR1 LGHNA and CDR2 YSLEER. Trimming at V came to 4 bases and at J to 5 bases, leaving 9 bases not matched to a gene. As DNA, the CDR3 is TGCGCCAGCAGCCGCGACGTTAGCGGGGACGAGACCCAGTACTTC. Translation: CASSRDVSGDETQYF.

CDR3 residues: CASSERGNQPQHF. As DNA, the CDR3 is TGTGCCAGCAGTGAGAGGGGGAATCAGCCCCAGCATTTT. The genes are TRBV2 and TRBJ1-5; possible D gene TRBD1, 6 bases. The CDR3 extends over 13 amino acids. Trimming pared 3 bases from V and 4 bases from J, leaving 7 bases between. The germline V gene encodes CDR1 SNHLY and CDR2 FYNNEI.

The rearrangement joins TRBV4-1 to TRBJ2-3; TRBD1 matches 10 bases. V lost 1 base and J lost 3; bases outside the gene matches: 4. The CDR3 has 16 amino acids. The V gene's germline CDR1 is MGHRA and CDR2 YSYEKL. In DNA form, the CDR3 reads TGCGCCAGCAGCCAAGCTCGGACAGGGGGGACAGATACGCAGTATTTT. Translated: CASSQARTGGTDTQYF.

This clonotype was detected only a few times. The rearrangement uses TRBV7-9 and TRBJ1-1, with unresolved D. The CDR3 length is 14 residues. Germline V CDR1 and CDR2: SEHNR, FQNEAQ (reference sequence). V lost 1 base and J lost 1, with 7 bases in between. The CDR3 here is CASSLDATNTEAFF. The CDR3 DNA sequence: TGTGCCAGCAGCTTAGATGCTACGAACACTGAAGCTTTCTTT. Full variable domain (remainder filled in from reference TRBV7-9 and TRBJ1-1): DTGVSQNPRHKITKRGQNVTFRCDPISEHNRLYWYRQTLGQGPEFLTYFQNEAQLEKSRLLSDRFSAERPKGSFSTLEIQRTEQGDSAMYLCASSLDATNTEAFFGQGTRLTVV.

This rearrangement joins TRBV7-8 to TRBJ2-1; 11 nucleotides agree with TRBD2. The V gene end was trimmed by 5 bases and the J gene end by 4 bases; junction bases not matched to a gene: 7. The CDR3 spans 16 residues. Germline assignment: CDR1 SGHVS and CDR2 FQNEAQ. CDR3 nucleotide sequence: TGTGCCAGCAGCACCCCTAGCGGGAGGCCTTACAATGAGCAGTTCTTC. It encodes CASSTPSGRPYNEQFF. The whole variable domain, filled in from reference TRBV7-8 and TRBJ2-1, reads GAGVSQSPRYKVAKRGQDVALRCDPISGHVSLFWYQQALGQGPEFLTYFQNEAQLDKSGLPSDRFFAERPEGSVSTLKIQRTQQEDSAVYLCASSTPSGRPYNEQFFGPGTRLTVL.

The V call is TRBV6-1, the J call TRBJ1-1, with 7 bases that match TRBD1. Germline trimming cut 5 bases from V and 2 bases from J; bases unmatched to any gene: 8. The CDR3 extends over 15 amino acids. Germline CDR1 is MNHNS and CDR2 is SASEGT. Here the CDR3 DNA reads TGTGCCAGCAGTTACAGGACAGGTTCTAACACTGAAGCTTTCTTT. It yields the protein CASSYRTGSNTEAFF.

This sequence joins TRBV4-1 and TRBJ2-5; D is ambiguous. The germline gives CDR1 MGHRA, CDR2 YSYEKL. V lost 0 bases and J lost 2, with 10 bases in between. This CDR3 has 15 residues. CDR3 coding DNA: TGCGCCAGCAGCCAAGAACCCAGGCGTCAAGAGACCCAGTACTTC. Translated: CASSQEPRRQETQYF.

The rearrangement links TRBV4-1 to TRBJ1-1; D is ambiguous. CDR1 and CDR2 (germline): MGHRA, YSYEKL. Trimming took off 8 bases at V and 0 bases at J, with 13 bases between the two ends. CDR3 length: 14 amino acids. The CDR3 protein is CASRPEAMNTEAFF. For the CDR3, the DNA is TGCGCCAGCCGCCCGGAGGCTATGAACACTGAAGCTTTCTTT.

In its sample, this clonotype was seen many times. The chain joins TRBV7-2 to TRBJ2-4; D ambiguous. The CDR3 has 15 amino acids. Trimming removed 2 bases at V and 7 bases at J, with 15 bases between. Germline values: CDR1 SGHTA, CDR2 FQGNSA. The CDR3 reads CASSLMEQFENIQYF. The CDR3, as DNA: TGTGCCAGCAGCTTAATGGAGCAGTTCGAGAACATTCAGTACTTC.

CDR3 residues: CASSSNHSYNEQFF. In DNA, the CDR3 is TGTGCCAGCAGCTCCAACCATTCCTACAATGAGCAGTTCTTC. V usage is TRBV7-9 and J usage is TRBJ2-1; D unresolved. The V end was cut by 4 bases, the J end by 1 base, with 8 bases between. Germline V gives CDR1 SEHNR, CDR2 FQNEAQ (reference sequence). This CDR3 comprises 14 residues.